This is a list of T cell receptor beta chains from one sample in a study of T cell repertoires in cytomegalovirus infection. For these TCRs, the target antigens are not known. TCRdb fed the reads into MiXCR, producing one record per CDR3 protein. The sample includes some 900,000 distinct CDR3 sequences, roughly 33% of them seen just once. The specimen was cultured CD8+ T cells from PBMCs, collected from culture after CMV antigen stimulation. Source of these receptors: a human donor in good health (CMV status not recorded). Some clones in this sample may be carry-over from other donors' samples. The CDR3 runs from the conserved cysteine through the conserved F or W. The D gene is left open where the match is weak. Where a row states a size, it is once, few, many or the class of an expanded clone; other rows omit it.

j_call d_call clone_size v_call cdr3_aa cdr3_nt
TRBJ2-2 TRBD1 . TRBV27 CASYPRRGMVTGELFF TGTGCCAGCTACCCGCGCAGGGGGATGGTCACCGGGGAGCTGTTTTTT
TRBJ1-5 . . TRBV12-3/TRBV12-4 CASSLGGIGSDQPQHF TGTGCCAGCAGTTTAGGGGGCATTGGGTCAGATCAGCCCCAGCATTTT
TRBJ2-5 TRBD2 few TRBV19 CASSITSGGQETQYF TGTGCCAGTAGTATAACTAGCGGGGGCCAAGAGACCCAGTACTTC
TRBJ1-1 . . TRBV12-5 CASGFNTENTEAFF TGTGCTAGTGGTTTCAATACAGAGAACACTGAAGCTTTCTTT
TRBJ2-3 . . TRBV4-1 CASKGGRDTQYF TGCGCCAGCAAGGGGGGCCGAGATACGCAGTATTTT
TRBJ1-2 TRBD1 few TRBV11-2 CASSEGGIYYGYTF TGTGCCAGCAGCGAAGGGGGCATCTACTATGGCTACACCTTC
TRBJ1-4 . . TRBV3-1 CASSQRERGNYNEKLFF TGTGCCAGCAGCCAAAGGGAACGAGGGAACTATAATGAAAAACTGTTTTTT
TRBJ1-2 . . TRBV2 CATSQSFAGYGYTF TGTGCCACCTCCCAATCCTTCGCAGGATATGGCTACACCTTC
TRBJ1-6 . . TRBV27 CANRLDRRNSPLHF TGTGCCAACAGGCTAGACAGGAGGAATTCACCCCTCCACTTT
TRBJ1-5 . . TRBV19 CASQLFDNYNQPQHF TGTGCCAGTCAACTGTTCGACAATTACAATCAGCCCCAGCATTTT
TRBJ2-5 . . TRBV20-1 CSARDWETQYF TGCAGTGCTAGAGATTGGGAGACCCAGTACTTC
TRBJ2-1 TRBD2 . TRBV4-3 CASSQGLAGDSYNEQFF TGCGCCAGCAGCCAAGGGCTAGCGGGGGACTCCTACAATGAGCAGTTCTTC
TRBJ2-4 . . TRBV6-5 CASNALGNPIQYF TGTGCCAGCAACGCCTTGGGAAACCCTATTCAGTACTTC
TRBJ1-2 . . TRBV6-2/TRBV6-3 CASSYGPGWREANYGYTF TGTGCCAGCAGTTACGGTCCAGGATGGCGAGAAGCTAACTATGGCTACACCTTC
TRBJ1-4 . . TRBV28 CASRTDRAVATNEKLFF TGTGCCAGCAGGACGGACAGAGCCGTTGCAACTAATGAAAAACTGTTTTTT
TRBJ2-1 . few TRBV12-3/TRBV12-4 CASSRTSYNEQFF TGTGCCAGCAGTCGCACCTCCTACAATGAGCAGTTCTTC
TRBJ1-1 . . TRBV4-1 CASSPDRSLSTEAFF TGCGCCAGCAGCCCAGACAGATCTCTAAGCACTGAAGCTTTCTTT
TRBJ2-2 . few TRBV10-3 CAISNGVANTGELFF TGTGCCATCAGCAACGGGGTCGCGAACACCGGGGAGCTGTTTTTT
TRBJ2-7 . few TRBV7-9 CASSEPVSGAPYYEQYF TGTGCCAGCAGCGAACCGGTTTCAGGGGCCCCCTATTACGAGCAGTACTTC
TRBJ2-1 TRBD2 few TRBV19 CASSIAGGGINEQFF TGTGCCAGTAGTATAGCCGGGGGGGGGATCAATGAGCAGTTCTTC
TRBJ1-5 . . TRBV5-1 CASSLGPESNQPQHF TGCGCCAGCAGCTTGGGACCAGAATCGAATCAGCCCCAGCATTTT
TRBJ1-2 . . TRBV7-3 CASSPREGQGTYGYTF TGTGCCAGCAGCCCTAGGGAAGGTCAGGGCACCTATGGCTACACCTTC
TRBJ1-5 . . TRBV2 CASSEALLGTLGNQPQHF TGTGCCAGCAGTGAAGCGCTTCTCGGGACCCTTGGCAATCAGCCCCAGCATTTT
TRBJ2-1 . few TRBV20-1 CSARSRTAAYNEQFF TGCAGTGCTAGATCCCGGACCGCAGCCTACAATGAGCAGTTCTTC
TRBJ2-4 . . TRBV7-6 CASSLGGTNIQYF TGTGCCAGCAGCTTAGGAGGGACAAACATTCAGTACTTC
TRBJ1-2 . . TRBV29-1 CSVGIQGDYGYTF TGCAGCGTTGGAATACAGGGTGACTATGGCTACACCTTC
TRBJ2-1 TRBD1 . TRBV6-1 CASSWTGLDNEQFF TGTGCCAGCAGTTGGACAGGGCTTGACAATGAGCAGTTCTTC
TRBJ2-1 . . TRBV27 CASSFGGPPPEYNEQFF TGTGCCAGCAGTTTCGGGGGGCCACCACCTGAATACAATGAGCAGTTCTTC
TRBJ1-1 . . TRBV11-2 CASSIGHKTEAFF TGTGCCAGCAGCATAGGCCATAAGACTGAAGCTTTCTTT
TRBJ2-1 TRBD2 . TRBV6-5 CASSYRASGGDEQFF TGTGCCAGCAGTTATAGGGCTAGCGGGGGGGATGAGCAGTTCTTC
TRBJ2-1 . . TRBV6-2/TRBV6-3 CASTETGLASYNEQFF TGTGCCAGCACAGAGACCGGACTTGCCTCCTACAATGAGCAGTTCTTC
TRBJ2-7 . few TRBV15 CATSLDYEQYF TGTGCCACCAGCCTAGACTACGAGCAGTACTTC
TRBJ2-3 . . TRBV7-9 CASSHDTQYF TGTGCCAGCAGCCACGATACGCAGTATTTT
TRBJ2-2 . . TRBV5-5 CASSLRRGTGELFF TGTGCCAGCAGCTTGAGGAGGGGCACCGGGGAGCTGTTTTTT
TRBJ1-1 TRBD1 many TRBV12-3/TRBV12-4 CASSPGTGTEAFF TGTGCCAGCAGTCCCGGGACAGGGACTGAAGCTTTCTTT
TRBJ2-2 . . TRBV27 CASSPDPPGELFF TGTGCCAGCAGTCCGGACCCCCCCGGGGAGCTGTTTTTT
TRBJ1-5 . once TRBV15 CATSREVERSNQPQHF TGTGCCACCAGCAGAGAAGTGGAAAGGAGCAATCAGCCCCAGCATTTT
TRBJ1-1 . few TRBV10-3 CAIRPLEKTEAFF TGTGCCATCAGACCCCTCGAGAAGACTGAAGCTTTCTTT
TRBJ1-5 . . TRBV2 CASSEAYSNQPQHF TGTGCCAGCAGTGAGGCCTATAGCAATCAGCCCCAGCATTTT
TRBJ2-5 . . TRBV9 CASSVGAEETQYF TGTGCCAGCAGCGTAGGGGCAGAAGAGACCCAGTACTTC
TRBJ1-4 . . TRBV6-5 CASSWNGGSEKLFF TGTGCCAGCAGCTGGAACGGGGGGTCGGAAAAACTGTTTTTT
TRBJ1-4 TRBD1 . TRBV12-3/TRBV12-4 CASKGDSDRGNEKLFF TGTGCCAGCAAGGGGGATTCGGACAGGGGGAATGAAAAACTGTTTTTT
TRBJ2-4 . many TRBV2 CASSARGQLKNIQYF TGTGCCAGCAGTGCCAGGGGCCAACTTAAAAACATTCAGTACTTC
TRBJ1-4 . many TRBV12-3/TRBV12-4 CASSLHLGDEKLFF TGTGCCAGCAGTTTGCATCTAGGGGATGAAAAACTGTTTTTT
TRBJ2-1 TRBD2 . TRBV11-3 CASSLERGGPNEQFF TGTGCCAGCAGCTTAGAGCGGGGGGGGCCTAATGAGCAGTTCTTC
TRBJ2-7 . . TRBV7-8 CASSSKGGVGYEQYF TGTGCCAGCAGCTCTAAGGGGGGGGTTGGCTACGAGCAGTACTTC
TRBJ1-5 TRBD1 . TRBV7-6 CASSSSQGASNQPQHF TGTGCCAGCAGTTCGTCACAGGGGGCGAGCAATCAGCCCCAGCATTTT
TRBJ2-1 TRBD2 many TRBV12-3/TRBV12-4 CASSAGRGGGTPYNEQFF TGTGCCAGCAGTGCCGGGCGGGGGGGAGGTACGCCCTACAATGAGCAGTTCTTC
TRBJ2-1 TRBD2 few TRBV6-2/TRBV6-3 CASSLIAGPSLRGQFF TGTGCCAGCAGTTTGATAGCGGGGCCGTCGCTAAGGGGGCAGTTCTTC
TRBJ2-3 TRBD1 . TRBV7-6 CASSLDHARGLTDTQYF TGTGCCAGCAGCTTAGACCATGCCAGGGGGCTTACAGATACGCAGTATTTT
TRBJ1-1 TRBD1 few TRBV6-2/TRBV6-3 CASSLQTGGLTEAFF TGTGCCAGCAGTTTACAGACAGGGGGATTGACTGAAGCTTTCTTT
TRBJ2-6 . . TRBV27 CASTPAGANVLTF TGTGCCAGCACTCCGGCCGGGGCCAACGTCCTGACTTTC
TRBJ1-4 . . TRBV11-2 CASSLDEGYRVSEKLFF TGTGCCAGCAGTCTAGACGAAGGCTACAGGGTTAGTGAAAAACTGTTTTTT
TRBJ2-5 . . TRBV3-1 CASSYVGGEGTQYF TGTGCCAGCAGTTACGTAGGGGGAGAGGGGACCCAGTACTTC
TRBJ2-1 . . TRBV5-5 CASSLDSLVSSYNEQFF TGTGCCAGCAGCTTGGACAGCCTAGTTAGCTCCTACAATGAGCAGTTCTTC